The next 7 T cell receptor beta chains were all read from a single sample in a study of blood T cell repertoires in COVID-19. The data were produced by immunoSEQ multiplex PCR, yet TCRdb's version contains in-frame clones alone and is incomplete. The table shows around 260,000 clones, with approximately 83% occurring only once. Sequenced input: peripheral blood. All receptors come from a person aged 65-85 years with COVID-19, enrolled during active disease.

The chain has TRBV9 and TRBJ2-3, with 15 nucleotides matching TRBD2. This CDR3 is 17 amino acids long. CDR1 is SGDLS and CDR2 is YYNGEE in the germline V gene. Trimming cost V 4 bases and J 2 bases; bases outside gene matches: 5. The CDR3 region has the DNA TGTGCCAGCAGCTTCGGGACTAGCGGGAGGACCACAGATACGCAGTATTTT. It yields the protein CASSFGTSGRTTDTQYF.

V gene TRBV3-1 (or the pseudogene TRBV3-2) combines with J gene TRBJ2-3, with unresolved D. Trimming took off 7 bases at V and 2 bases at J, with 10 bases between the two ends. Germline V gene data show CDR1 as LGHDT and CDR2 as YNNKEL (reference sequence). This CDR3 has 13 amino acids. The CDR3 DNA reads TGTGCCAGCACGGCCAGGTACACAGATACGCAGTATTTT. It translates to CASTARYTDTQYF.

The chain links TRBV3-1 (or the pseudogene TRBV3-2) to TRBJ2-3; a possible D gene is TRBD2 (5 bases). CDR3 length: 18 amino acids. V lost 2 bases and J 2 bases, leaving 20 bases between the germline ends. The germline V gene has CDR1 LGHDT and CDR2 YNNKEL (reference sequence). This CDR3 is CASSQKPLARSFTDTQYF. The CDR3, as DNA: TGTGCCAGCAGCCAAAAACCCCTAGCTAGGAGCTTCACAGATACGCAGTATTTT.

The chain is built from TRBV9 and TRBJ2-5, with a possible D match to TRBD2 (5 bases). Germline V gene data show CDR1 as SGDLS and CDR2 as YYNGEE. The CDR3 is 13 residues long. V was cut by 6 bases and J by 3 bases, with 12 bases left in between. The CDR3 protein is CASNLGAEETQYF. The CDR3 coding sequence is TGTGCCAGCAACCTGGGAGCAGAAGAGACCCAGTACTTC.

The rearrangement links TRBV2 to TRBJ1-1; D might be TRBD1 (6 bases). Germline V lookup: CDR1 SNHLY, CDR2 FYNNEI. The CDR3 loop spans 14 amino acids. Trimming left V 5 bases short and J 1 base short, with 11 bases between. This chain's CDR3 is CASSRQDRNTEAFF. The CDR3 bases are TGTGCCAGCAGTAGACAGGATAGGAACACTGAAGCTTTCTTT.

The chain is built from TRBV10-3 and TRBJ2-3; no firm D call. This CDR3 has 12 residues. V was cut by 2 bases and J by 6 bases, with 6 bases left in between. Germline V gives CDR1 ENHRY, CDR2 SYGVKD. As DNA, the CDR3 is TGTGCCATCAGTGAGACTGCCGATACGCAGTATTTT. It is translated as CAISETADTQYF.

The chain joins TRBV29-1 to TRBJ2-1; 9 positions agree with TRBD1. Germline V gene data show CDR1 as SQVTM and CDR2 as ANQGSEA. J was trimmed by 8 bases and V by 6 bases; bases with no gene match: 14. The CDR3 loop spans 15 amino acids. The chain's CDR3 is CSVVKKGDRGYEQFF. Written as DNA, the CDR3 is TGCAGCGTGGTTAAAAAAGGCGACAGGGGGTATGAGCAGTTCTTC.